Below, one T cell receptor beta chain is given with its context. This clone was found a few times. Its specific antigen is unknown. The sample holds no much larger clone one base away, and base qualities are not on file. The time point label, read with the paper, signifies: peripheral blood 6 weeks after treatment start. A total of under 30 patients with locally advanced or metastatic urothelial carcinoma, treated at Memorial Sloan Kettering on a trial protocol, made up the cohort. Peripheral blood mononuclear cells were collected pretreatment and during treatment, with between 1 and 8 total time points per patient. The Qiagen DNeasy Blood extraction kit was used to purify genomic DNA from total PBMCs and tumor samples. Collected pretreatment and during treatment, PBMCs were isolated and stored as previously described. The junction shows trimming of 7 bases on V and 0 bases on J, plus 13 bases between the germline ends. According to the germline V gene, CDR1 reads MDHEN and CDR2 reads SYDVKM. CDR3 length: 15 amino acids, cysteine to phenylalanine. The only DNA kept is the CDR3, 45 bases in frame from the first base.

To estimate absolute template abundance from read counts, synthetic TCR analog templates were spiked into each PCR. The immunoSEQ assay was used to amplify TCRbeta CDR3 regions from genomic DNA with bias-controlled V and J gene primers. Sequencing of rearranged TCRbeta segments was performed at approximately 20X coverage. As for the original processing: Sequencing errors were corrected by clustering and CDR3s were annotated against IMGT to assign V, D and J genes. Downstream analyses used only productive TCRbeta rearrangements, leaving out any out-of-frame or stop-codon sequences. Clonality was computed as one minus Shannon entropy normalized by the log of the number of unique productive sequences. Clones differing between time points or between blood and tumor were identified by Fisher's exact test with Benjamini-Hochberg correction at adjusted p below 0.01. TCRdb mirrors the immuneACCESS table, restricted to in-frame sequences. Some clones are absent from its copies; in checked studies, under half trace to an unresolved V gene, and the reason for the others is unknown. The DNA gave D and trimming, while V, J and clone size come from that table. This sample holds some 110,000 clones; 80% to 95% were observed only once. Less than 5% of the sample goes to the ten largest clones.

This record comes from a study of PD-L1 blockade in urothelial cancer (dated by TCRdb to 2016 to 2017). As for the study more broadly: Every patient began therapy in the mid-2010s and was given atezolizumab 1,200 mg intravenously every 3 weeks. Blood samples gave median yields of roughly 150,000 T cells and over 80,000 unique TCRs, along with a median clonality of 0.080. Durable clinical benefit meant progression-free survival longer than 6 months, and TCR features were also tested against progression-free and overall survival. Blood samples were analyzed 3 weeks after the start of treatment (second dose) and 6 weeks after the start of treatment. An exploratory multi-omic analysis was conducted of the somatic, immune and clinical correlates of response to PD-L1 blockade with atezolizumab in urothelial cancer. Patients had an ECOG performance status of 0 or 1 and had received between 0 and 3 prior chemotherapy regimens. TCR sequencing covered pretreatment tumor samples and matched, serially collected peripheral blood taken before and after atezolizumab treatment. About 85% of the 29 patients were identified as males with urothelial cancer of bladder origin, and a prior smoking history was reported by 18 of 29 patients. In the same patients who had TCR sequencing, pretreatment tumors also underwent whole exome sequencing and RNA sequencing. Pretreatment blood TCR-seq was available for twenty-nine patients, at least one posttreatment blood collection was obtained for about 25 patients, and tumor TCR-seq was available for about 25 patients. Durable clinical benefit was achieved by nine patients and was not achieved by 20 patients.

Results the study describes overall, beyond this receptor: At 3 weeks after the start of treatment, tumor-associated TCR clones in peripheral blood had expanded more in patients with durable benefit (n of about 20, p = 0.022). A pretreatment peripheral blood TCR clonality below the median was linked to improved progression-free and overall survival. Because the sample size was small (n = 29) and many of the analyses were exploratory, the results are meant to be hypothesis-generating.

The TCR sequence derives from a man aged 55 to 70 with urothelial cancer. The sequence is built from TRBV28 and TRBJ1-5, with no confidently assigned D gene. Sequencing used PBMCs, obtained around atezolizumab (anti-PD-L1) treatment. The bases read TGTGCCAGCACGCCAGGATCCCCTAGCAATCAGCCCCAGCATTTT. The encoded protein is CASTPGSPSNQPQHF.